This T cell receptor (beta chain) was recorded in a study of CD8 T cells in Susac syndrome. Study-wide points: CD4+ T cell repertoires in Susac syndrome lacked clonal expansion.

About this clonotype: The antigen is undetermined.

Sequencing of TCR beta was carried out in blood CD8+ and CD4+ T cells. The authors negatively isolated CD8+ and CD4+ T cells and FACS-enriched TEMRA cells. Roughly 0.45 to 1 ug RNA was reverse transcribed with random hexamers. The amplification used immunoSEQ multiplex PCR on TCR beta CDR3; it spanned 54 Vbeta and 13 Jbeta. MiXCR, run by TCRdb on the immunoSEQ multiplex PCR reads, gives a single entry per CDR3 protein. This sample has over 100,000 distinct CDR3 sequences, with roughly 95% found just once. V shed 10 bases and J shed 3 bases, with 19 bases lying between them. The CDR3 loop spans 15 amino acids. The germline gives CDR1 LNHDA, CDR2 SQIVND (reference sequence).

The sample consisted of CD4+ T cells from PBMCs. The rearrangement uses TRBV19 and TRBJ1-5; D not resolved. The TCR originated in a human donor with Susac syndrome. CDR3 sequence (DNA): TGTGCCACCCGACCCGGGGAGTGGAACAATCAGCCCCAGCATTTT. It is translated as CATRPGEWNNQPQHF.